The source of this TCR beta chain is a study of T cell repertoires in cytomegalovirus infection. The study's findings and limits: Accumulated public TCR beta family frequency recognized individuals carrying CMV together with the relevant HLA. There were HLA-C-restricted CMV-specific TCR beta clonotypes dominating the ex vivo response.

TCRdb re-called the reads with MiXCR, one entry per CDR3 protein. The sample consists of 100,000 to 150,000 distinct CDR3 sequences, about 32% of them appearing once. In this sample, this clonotype turned up once. Its antigen is still unknown. Germline lookup yields CDR1 LNHDA and CDR2 SQIVND (reference sequence). The CDR3 is 14 amino acids. V shed 7 bases and J shed 5 bases, with 17 bases lying between them. Sequenced here: CD8+ T cells from cultured PBMCs, sampled from culture after CMV antigen stimulation. This TCR derives from a human donor in good health (CMV status not recorded). Some clones in this sample may be carry-over from other donors' samples. This chain uses TRBV19 with TRBJ1-2; D is perhaps TRBD1 (5 bases). In DNA, the CDR3 is TGTGCCAGTACGCCGGGATGGGGCGGGTATGGCTACACCTTC. Protein product: CASTPGWGGYGYTF.